This entry lists 23 T cell receptor beta chains sequenced from one sample in a study of regulatory T cells in long-lasting Graves disease. Time point indicated: newly diagnosed GD, antithyroid drugs for less than 3 months. The authors made the TCR library using RNA they extracted from PBMCs. TCR beta libraries were built with iRepertoire HTBI primers and Arm-PCR of CDR3 regions. TCRdb independently ran MiXCR on the multiplex PCR reads; one entry per CDR3 protein. The profile shows roughly 400,000 distinct CDR3 sequences, 15% of them singletons. The sample was also reused in another study, on T cells in Graves' hyperthyroidism and ophthalmopathy.

Sequencing used peripheral blood mononuclear cells (PBMCs), obtained at new diagnosis, from a patient treated with antithyroid drugs. The receptors were sampled from a woman between 35 and 50 years old with Graves disease.

The rearrangement links TRBV6-1 to TRBJ2-5; 7 nucleotides line up with TRBD1. CDR3 size: 14 residues. From germline, CDR1 is MNHNS and CDR2 SASEGT. With V trimmed by 6 bases and J by 4 bases, 8 bases remained unmatched. This chain's CDR3 is CASRPRDSRETQYF. CDR3 coding DNA: TGTGCCAGCAGGCCCCGGGACAGTCGAGAGACCCAGTACTTC.

This clonotype was counted ten times or more. The V gene is TRBV7-6, the J gene TRBJ1-1; 9 nucleotides match TRBD1. J lost 4 bases, V lost 5 bases, and 5 bases had no gene match. CDR3 length: 14 amino acids. CDR1 and CDR2 (germline): SGHVS, FNYEAQ. The CDR3 loop is CASSMTGGSTEAFF. DNA of the CDR3: TGTGCCAGCAGCATGACAGGGGGAAGCACTGAAGCTTTCTTT.

This clonotype was seen at least ten times. The CDR3: CASRAGGYNEQFF. DNA of the CDR3: TGTGCCAGCAGGGCAGGGGGCTACAATGAGCAGTTCTTC. V is TRBV28 and J is TRBJ2-1, with 7 bases that match TRBD1. Trimming took 6 bases from V and 3 from J; bases not matched to a gene: 2. This CDR3 region has 13 residues. In germline, CDR1 is MDHEN, CDR2 SYDVKM.

This clonotype was counted at least ten times. This sequence joins TRBV11-3 and TRBJ2-5; D is ambiguous. This CDR3 has 14 residues. CDR1 SGHNT and CDR2 YENEEA come from the germline V gene. V was pared by 5 bases and J by 5 bases, with 15 bases between. The CDR3 sequence: CASSSPGGEETQYF. The CDR3 DNA sequence: TGTGCCAGCAGCAGTCCTGGCGGAGAGGAGACCCAGTACTTC.

In DNA form, the CDR3 reads TGCAGCGTAGGAAAGGGACAGGGAGTCTACAATGAGCAGTTCTTC. It encodes CSVGKGQGVYNEQFF. The gene calls are TRBV29-1 and TRBJ2-1; 9 nucleotides align to TRBD1. Trimming removed 6 bases from V and 3 bases from J; junction bases left unmatched: 9. The CDR3 has 15 residues. Germline assignment: CDR1 SQVTM and CDR2 ANQGSEA.

This clonotype has more than one count but fewer than ten. The J gene is TRBJ2-1, the V gene TRBV6-1; D may be TRBD1 (5 bases). Germline V gene sequence: CDR1 MNHNS, CDR2 SASEGT. This CDR3 region has 16 residues. V dropped 7 bases and J dropped 0 bases, with 16 bases sitting between them. CDR3 region: CASIPRQGISYNEQFF. The CDR3 DNA reads as TGTGCCAGCATCCCCCGCCAGGGTATCTCCTACAATGAGCAGTTCTTC.

The V gene is TRBV5-1, the J gene TRBJ2-1; TRBD2 matches 8 bases. Germline V lookup: CDR1 SGHRS, CDR2 YFSETQ. The CDR3 is made up of 16 amino acids. The V gene end was trimmed by 1 base and the J gene end by 6 bases; junction bases not matched to a gene: 9. DNA of the CDR3: TGCGCCAGCAGCTTGAAAACTACTACTAGCGGCAATGAGCAGTTCTTC. Its protein product is CASSLKTTTSGNEQFF.

The table lists this clonotype with a few counts. The chain has TRBV5-1 and TRBJ2-1, with D tentatively TRBD1 (5 bases). The germline V and J ends were trimmed by 4 bases and 0 bases, with 14 bases remaining between them. The CDR3 consists of 16 residues. Looked up from germline, CDR1 is SGHRS and CDR2 is YFSETQ. Here the CDR3 DNA reads TGCGCCAGCAGCGGACCCGGACAAGGCTCCTACAATGAGCAGTTCTTC. Residues: CASSGPGQGSYNEQFF.

In its sample, this clonotype was seen many times. The rearrangement links TRBV2 to TRBJ1-6; D is undetermined. V lost 6 bases and J 7 bases, leaving 13 bases between the germline ends. CDR1 is SNHLY, CDR2 FYNNEI, per germline. This CDR3 is built from 14 residues. The CDR3 coding sequence is TGTGCCAGCAGGAGGGAAGGGATCAATTCACCCCTCCACTTT. This sequence encodes CASRREGINSPLHF.

A remark on this clonotype: A read error may be the cause here, since a much bigger clone is one base away. V and J are TRBV20-1 and TRBJ2-2, with D unclear. The CDR3 is 14 amino acids. V dropped 5 bases and J dropped 4 bases, with 14 bases sitting between them. The germline CDR1 and CDR2 sequences are DFQATT and SNEGSKA (reference sequence). Written as DNA, the CDR3 is TGCAGTGCTGGCCATCGGATAGCCACCGGGGAGCTGTTTTTT. Translation gives CSAGHRIATGELFF.

The chain employs TRBV20-1 and TRBJ1-1; no clear D. The CDR3 sequence is 13 residues long. CDR1 is DFQATT, CDR2 SNEGSKA, per germline (reference sequence). The V end lost 0 bases, the J end lost 8 bases, and 13 bases lay between the germline ends. Here the CDR3 DNA reads TGCAGTGCTAGAGATCAGTACCAGATCGAAGCTTTCTTT. Translation gives CSARDQYQIEAFF.

The sample holds many counts of this clonotype. This chain joins TRBV28 and TRBJ2-5, with a weak D call TRBD1 (5 bases). The CDR3 runs 16 residues. V was trimmed by 2 bases and J by 3 bases, leaving 16 bases between them. From germline, CDR1 is MDHEN and CDR2 SYDVKM. The CDR3 protein is CASSLSRTISEETQYF. The CDR3 bases are TGTGCCAGCAGTTTAAGCCGGACAATCAGTGAAGAGACCCAGTACTTC.

This clonotype was picked up a small number of times. This rearrangement joins TRBV12-3 or TRBV12-4 to TRBJ1-2, with no clear D. V lost 6 bases and J 7 bases, leaving 9 bases between the germline ends. The CDR3 has 11 residues. The CDR3 region is CASRRTGGYTF. The CDR3 coding sequence is TGTGCCAGCAGACGTACGGGTGGCTACACCTTC.

This clonotype was seen ten or more times. The chain couples TRBV14 to TRBJ2-5, with 10 bases matching TRBD2. This CDR3 region has 15 residues. V shed 2 bases and J 5 bases; nucleotides not matched to a gene: 5. The germline V gene encodes CDR1 SGHDN and CDR2 FVKESK. This CDR3 is CASSQYLAGVETQYF. DNA of the CDR3: TGTGCCAGCAGCCAATATCTAGCGGGAGTTGAGACCCAGTACTTC.

This clonotype was seen at least ten times. V usage is TRBV7-8 and J usage is TRBJ2-1; D is uncertain. The V end lost 0 bases, the J end lost 7 bases, and 10 bases lay between the germline ends. In germline, CDR1 is SGHVS, CDR2 FQNEAQ. This CDR3 comprises 14 residues. The CDR3 region is CASSLAGSSNEQFF. CDR3 coding DNA: TGTGCCAGCAGCTTAGCAGGTAGCTCAAATGAGCAGTTCTTC.

Details on this clonotype: This sequence may be a read error, since a much larger clone differs from it by one base. V usage is TRBV30 and J usage is TRBJ1-4; no definite D call. V was shortened by 4 bases and J by 0 bases, with 9 bases between the two germline ends. CDR3 size: 14 residues. Germline CDR1 GTSNPN, CDR2 SVGIG (reference sequence). CDR3 sequence (DNA): TGTGCCTGGATTGGCGAACCAACTAATGAAAAACTGTTTTTT. It translates to CAWIGEPTNEKLFF.

This clonotype has just a few counts. The CDR3 loop is CASSQMDRVRGELFF. In nucleotides, the CDR3 is TGCGCCAGCAGCCAAATGGACAGGGTACGCGGGGAGCTGTTTTTT. The rearrangement links TRBV4-3 to TRBJ2-2, with 8 bases matching TRBD1. Losses at the gene ends were 2 bases for V and 7 bases for J; bases not matched to a gene: 6. Germline CDR1 reads LGHNA; CDR2 reads YSLEER. This CDR3 region has 15 residues.

This clonotype occurred many times. The V call is TRBV20-1, the J call TRBJ2-5, with TRBD2 identical over 9 bases. The germline gives CDR1 DFQATT, CDR2 SNEGSKA (reference sequence). This CDR3 is built from 13 residues. Trimming at V came to 6 bases and at J to 5 bases, leaving 7 bases not matched to a gene. The CDR3 region has the DNA TGCAGTGCAAATAGCGGGAGTAGGGAGACCCAGTACTTC. Translating gives CSANSGSRETQYF.

This clonotype was observed many times. This chain links TRBV5-6 with TRBJ2-5, with D unclear. Trimming shortened V by 4 bases and J by 0 bases, and 10 bases separated the two germline ends. The germline gives CDR1 SGHDT, CDR2 YYEEEE. This CDR3 contains 14 residues. CDR3 residues: CASSRWADQETQYF. CDR3 DNA: TGTGCCAGCAGCAGATGGGCAGACCAAGAGACCCAGTACTTC.

This clonotype was observed many times. V usage is TRBV6-1 and J usage is TRBJ2-3, with 7 bases lining up with TRBD1. Trimming at V came to 4 bases and at J to 2 bases, leaving 6 bases not matched to a gene. The germline gives CDR1 MNHNS, CDR2 SASEGT. The CDR3 is 15 residues long. The CDR3 sequence: CASSGQGENTDTQYF. DNA of the CDR3: TGTGCCAGCAGTGGACAGGGAGAGAACACAGATACGCAGTATTTT.

This clonotype was found many times. The rearrangement joins TRBV12-3 or TRBV12-4 to TRBJ1-3; D perhaps matches TRBD1 (5 bases). Trimming took 8 bases from V and 0 from J, leaving 8 bases between them. The CDR3 is 13 amino acids. CDR3 sequence: CASDGTSGNTIYF. In DNA, the CDR3 is TGTGCCAGCGACGGGACCTCTGGAAACACCATATATTTT.

There are many counts of this clonotype. This may come from a read error, since a much larger clone is one base off. CDR3 DNA: TGTGCCAGCACCCAGAGCACAGATACGCAGTATTTT. Amino acids: CASTQSTDTQYF. V is TRBV12-3 or TRBV12-4 and J is TRBJ2-3, with D uncertain. V was cut by 7 bases and J by 0 bases, with 5 bases left in between. The CDR3 is made up of 12 amino acids.

This clonotype was counted at least ten times. The gene calls are TRBV2 and TRBJ2-5, with D possibly called TRBD1 or TRBD2 (5 bases each). This CDR3 is built from 14 residues. The V gene lost 5 bases and the J gene lost 3 bases, with 13 bases spanning the gap. In germline, CDR1 is SNHLY, CDR2 FYNNEI. The CDR3 is CASSPGDGEETQYF. CDR3 nucleotides: TGTGCCAGCAGTCCCGGGGACGGCGAAGAGACCCAGTACTTC.